The 23 T cell receptor beta chains reported below all come from one sample, sequenced in a study of blood T cell repertoires in COVID-19. Some clones are missing from TCRdb's copy, which holds only in-frame ones; the method was immunoSEQ multiplex PCR. Found here are roughly 410,000 clones, more than 70% of them singletons; the top ten hold 2.3%. Sequencing was performed on peripheral blood. These receptors all stem from a woman in her fifties or sixties with COVID-19, enrolled during active disease.

This clone was observed a handful of times. Other DNA sequences in the sample encode the same CDR3. J is TRBJ1-1 and V is TRBV6-5; the D is unclear. With 2 bases removed from V and 1 base from J, the gap between germline ends came to 8 bases. CDR1 MNHEY and CDR2 SVGAGI come from the germline V gene. This CDR3 comprises 14 residues. The CDR3 loop reads CASSYGQKNTEAFF. CDR3 DNA: TGTGCCAGCAGTTACGGGCAGAAGAACACTGAAGCTTTCTTT.

V is TRBV9 and J is TRBJ1-2; perhaps TRBD1 as D (6 bases). Germline V gives CDR1 SGDLS, CDR2 YYNGEE. V lost 6 bases and J lost 0, with 12 bases in between. The CDR3 is made up of 14 amino acids. The CDR3 bases are TGTGCCAGCACCCCAGGGGAAACTAACTATGGCTACACCTTC. Amino acids: CASTPGETNYGYTF.

This chain connects TRBV6-5 to TRBJ2-1, with D tentatively TRBD1 (5 bases). The germline CDR1 and CDR2 sequences are MNHEY and SVGAGI. This CDR3 region has 14 residues. V was pared by 8 bases and J by 5 bases, with 16 bases between. Written as DNA, the CDR3 is TGTGCCAGCTCCACAGAGACAGTTAACAATGAGCAGTTCTTC. Translating it yields CASSTETVNNEQFF.

The chain links TRBV28 to TRBJ2-1; TRBD2 might be the D (5 bases). V shed 2 bases and J shed 3 bases, with 17 bases lying between them. CDR3 size: 17 residues. Germline CDR1 is MDHEN and CDR2 is SYDVKM. CDR3 loop: CASSLPWTSPRYNEQFF. CDR3 coding DNA: TGTGCCAGCAGTTTACCCTGGACTTCTCCGCGCTACAATGAGCAGTTCTTC.

This chain links TRBV11-2 with TRBJ2-7; TRBD1 aligns across 7 bases. CDR1 and CDR2 from the germline V gene are SGHAT and FQNNGV. This CDR3 has 14 amino acids. V shed 6 bases, J shed 2 bases, and the junction held 7 bases outside the gene matches. The CDR3 sequence: CASRAGQAAYEQYF. DNA of the CDR3: TGTGCCAGCAGGGCTGGACAGGCGGCCTACGAGCAGTACTTC.

V usage is TRBV5-1 and J usage is TRBJ1-1, with 7 bases lining up with TRBD1. This CDR3 comprises 14 residues. The junction had 4 bases not matched to a gene; V was cut back by 4 bases and J by 1 base. Germline V lookup: CDR1 SGHRS, CDR2 YFSETQ. The CDR3 loop is CASSAQGGNTEAFF. CDR3 sequence (DNA): TGCGCCAGCAGCGCGCAGGGGGGGAACACTGAAGCTTTCTTT.

This sequence joins TRBV10-3 and TRBJ1-1; D unclear. The V gene lost 6 bases and the J gene lost 2 bases, with 10 bases spanning the gap. CDR1 and CDR2 from the germline V gene are ENHRY and SYGVKD. The CDR3 runs 13 residues. Here the CDR3 reads CAIRKPGNTEAFF. CDR3 DNA: TGTGCCATCAGGAAGCCCGGTAACACTGAAGCTTTCTTT.

This clone was counted once. This sample includes further DNA sequences coding for the same CDR3. The V gene is TRBV9, the J gene TRBJ1-3, with a possible D match to TRBD1 (5 bases). V was clipped by 0 bases and J by 0 bases, with 10 bases between them. Germline CDR1 is SGDLS and CDR2 is YYNGEE. This CDR3 spans 16 amino acids. The CDR3 reads CASSVGGRSSGNTIYF. As DNA, the CDR3 is TGTGCCAGCAGCGTAGGGGGCAGAAGCTCTGGAAACACCATATATTTT.

V and J are TRBV2 and TRBJ1-6, with a possible D match to TRBD1 (5 bases). V lost 4 bases to trimming and J lost 6 bases, with 13 bases between them. The CDR3 runs 15 residues. From germline, CDR1 is SNHLY and CDR2 FYNNEI. CDR3 in DNA: TGTGCCAGCAGTGGGGAAGACAGCTTTAATTCACCCCTCCACTTT. Translating it yields CASSGEDSFNSPLHF.

The V gene is TRBV5-3, the J gene TRBJ1-2, with D uncertain. TRBV5-3 carries the ORF label, with uncertain function. CDR3 size: 14 residues. V was shortened by 8 bases and J by 4 bases, with 18 bases between the two germline ends. CDR3 nucleotide sequence: TGTGCCAGGACCTCGTTGGAGACTCCCTATGGCTACACCTTC. This gives the protein CARTSLETPYGYTF.

The J gene is TRBJ1-2, the V gene TRBV28, with 12 bases matching TRBD1. Germline values: CDR1 MDHEN, CDR2 SYDVKM. The V gene end was trimmed by 5 bases and the J gene end by 5 bases; junction bases not matched to a gene: 9. The CDR3 totals 16 residues. CDR3 in amino acids: CASSKGTGGVRYGYTF. As DNA, the CDR3 is TGTGCCAGCAGTAAGGGGACAGGGGGCGTCAGATATGGCTACACCTTC.

V usage is TRBV6-2 or TRBV6-3 and J usage is TRBJ1-6; TRBD1 agrees at 8 bases. With V trimmed by 3 bases and J by 9 bases, 7 bases remained unmatched. Germline loops: CDR1 MNHEY, CDR2 SVGEGT. CDR3 length: 15 amino acids. The CDR3 sequence is CASSYRDRGTSPLHF. The CDR3 DNA sequence: TGTGCCAGCAGTTATCGTGACAGGGGTACTTCACCCCTCCACTTT.

The chain combines TRBV5-4 with TRBJ2-2; D may be TRBD1 (5 bases). V lost 1 base to trimming and J lost 0 bases, with 7 bases between them. Per germline, CDR1 SGHNT and CDR2 YYREEE (reference sequence). The CDR3 loop spans 15 amino acids. CDR3 DNA sequence: TGTGCCAGCAGCTTGTGGGGCACGAACACCGGGGAGCTGTTTTTT. As protein: CASSLWGTNTGELFF.

The chain is built from TRBV2 and TRBJ2-3; D is uncertain. This CDR3 comprises 14 residues. The germline V and J ends were trimmed by 8 bases and 1 base, with 13 bases remaining between them. Germline V gene lookup returns CDR1 SNHLY and CDR2 FYNNEI. The CDR3 DNA reads TGTGCCAGCCTCAGGTCCAGCCGCACAGATACGCAGTATTTT. Translated: CASLRSSRTDTQYF.

The rearrangement links TRBV5-6 to TRBJ2-5, with a tentative D call TRBD2 (6 bases). CDR1 and CDR2 from the germline V gene are SGHDT and YYEEEE. V was cut by 4 bases and J by 2 bases, with 12 bases left in between. The CDR3 consists of 14 residues. The CDR3 region has the DNA TGTGCCAGCAGCGTAACAGGAGGGCAAGAGACCCAGTACTTC. It is translated as CASSVTGGQETQYF.

V usage is TRBV4-1 and J usage is TRBJ2-2; 7 nucleotides match TRBD1. The CDR3 spans 16 residues. Trimming at V came to 3 bases and at J to 2 bases, leaving 6 bases not matched to a gene. CDR1 and CDR2 from the germline V gene are MGHRA and YSYEKL. The CDR3 DNA follows: TGCGCCAGCAGCCACGTCAGGGGGACAAACACCGGGGAGCTGTTTTTT. It codes for CASSHVRGTNTGELFF.

The gene calls are TRBV18 and TRBJ1-5; a possible D gene is TRBD1 (6 bases). There are 17 residues in the CDR3. Trimming stripped 3 bases from V and 2 bases from J, with 17 bases between. Germline lookup yields CDR1 KGHSH and CDR2 LQKENI. CDR3 coding DNA: TGTGCCAGCTCACCGGCGGGGGGCCGGACGGGCAATCAGCCCCAGCATTTT. Translating it yields CASSPAGGRTGNQPQHF.

Only one count was recorded for this clone. CDR3 DNA sequence: TGTGCCAGCAGTTACAGAGGGGGACCGGTGTATGGCTACACCTTC. Translated, it gives CASSYRGGPVYGYTF. This rearrangement joins TRBV6-5 to TRBJ1-2; the D gene is possibly TRBD1 (6 bases). Trimming cost V 2 bases and J 5 bases, with 15 bases left between them. Germline CDR1 reads MNHEY; CDR2 reads SVGAGI. This CDR3 comprises 15 residues.

The chain uses TRBV2 and TRBJ1-1; TRBD1 aligns across 10 bases. Germline V lookup: CDR1 SNHLY, CDR2 FYNNEI. Trimming cost V 6 bases and J 7 bases; bases outside gene matches: 11. The CDR3 is 15 amino acids. CDR3 bases: TGTGCCAGCAGGAGGGAAGTCGGACAGGGGGATGAAGCTTTCTTT. Amino acids: CASRREVGQGDEAFF.

In DNA, the CDR3 is TGTGCCAGCAGTTTACAGGGGGCAGATACGCAGTATTTT. This gives the protein CASSLQGADTQYF. This chain uses TRBV12-3 or TRBV12-4 with TRBJ2-3; the match to TRBD1 covers 7 bases. Trimming cost V 2 bases and J 4 bases; bases outside gene matches: 0. The CDR3 length is 13 residues.

The rearrangement uses TRBV12-3 or TRBV12-4 and TRBJ1-1; D gene ambiguous. The CDR3 has 12 amino acids. V dropped 5 bases and J dropped 7 bases, with 11 bases sitting between them. CDR3 residues: CASSPPGNEAFF. CDR3 nucleotides: TGTGCCAGCAGTCCCCCGGGTAATGAAGCTTTCTTT.

The chain is built from TRBV5-1 and TRBJ2-1; tentatively, D is TRBD1 (5 bases). The CDR3 totals 15 residues. Trimming took off 2 bases at V and 0 bases at J, with 9 bases between the two ends. CDR1 SGHRS and CDR2 YFSETQ come from the germline V gene. CDR3 DNA sequence: TGCGCCAGCAGCTTACAGGAAAGCTCCTACAATGAGCAGTTCTTC. It specifies CASSLQESSYNEQFF. Full variable domain (remainder filled in from reference TRBV5-1 and TRBJ2-1): KAGVTQTPRYLIKTRGQQVTLSCSPISGHRSVSWYQQTPGQGLQFLFEYFSETQRNKGNFPGRFSGRQFSNSRSEMNVSTLELGDSALYLCASSLQESSYNEQFFGPGTRLTVL.

J is TRBJ1-2 and V is TRBV6-5; the match to TRBD1 covers 8 bases. With 6 bases clipped from V and 8 bases from J, the junction kept 11 bases outside the gene matches. Germline loops: CDR1 MNHEY, CDR2 SVGAGI. The CDR3 consists of 14 residues. The CDR3 sequence is CASSQRTGTKGYTF. The CDR3 DNA is TGTGCCAGCAGCCAGAGGACAGGGACGAAAGGCTACACCTTC.